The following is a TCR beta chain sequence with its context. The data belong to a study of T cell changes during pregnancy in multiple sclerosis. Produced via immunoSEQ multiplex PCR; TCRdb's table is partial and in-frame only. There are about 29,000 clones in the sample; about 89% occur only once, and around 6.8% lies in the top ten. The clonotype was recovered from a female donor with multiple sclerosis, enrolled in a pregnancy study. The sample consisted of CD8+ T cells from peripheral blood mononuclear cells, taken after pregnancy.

The CDR3 reads CASSLALDNLNTF. The CDR3 nucleotides read TGTGCCAGCAGCTTAGCGTTGGACAATTTAAATACCTTC. The chain employs TRBV7-9 and TRBJ1-2, with D possibly TRBD1 on 5 matching bases. The germline V gene has CDR1 SEHNR and CDR2 FQNEAQ (reference sequence). The CDR3 sequence is 13 residues long. V gave up 0 bases and J gave up 14 bases, with 16 bases separating them.